The present TCR beta chain was sequenced within a study of blood T cells in healthy people across ages. This clonotype appeared a few times. Its antigen is not identified. Findings and limits, study-wide: In these data, TCR beta diversity tracked strongly with naive T cell percentage.

The use of a sample-barcoded 5' primer and a J-beta primer mix characterized a second PCR of roughly 6 to 11 cycles. The template-switch adaptor, which had 12 random nucleotides, put a tag on each cDNA molecule. TCRdb reprocessed the 5' RACE reads via MiXCR and lists one record per CDR3 protein. The data contain around 520,000 distinct CDR3 sequences, roughly a quarter of them singletons. The data were also submitted as part of a second study, on T cells of mothers and their children.

The sequenced sample consisted of blood. This receptor was taken from a boy between 2 and 10 years old in good health.

The CDR3 protein is CASSLAQGPEKLFF. The CDR3 DNA is TGTGCCAGCAGCTTAGCGCAGGGGCCCGAAAAACTGTTTTTT. V usage is TRBV7-9 and J usage is TRBJ1-4; TRBD1 might be the D (6 bases). V lost 0 bases, J lost 8 bases, and 10 bases lay in between. The length of the CDR3 is 14 residues. In germline, CDR1 is SEHNR, CDR2 FQNEAQ (reference sequence).